A selection of T cell receptor beta chains follows, all from one sample in a study of blood T cell dynamics during melanoma immunotherapy. Generated by immunoSEQ multiplex PCR, the TCRdb table keeps only in-frame clones and is missing some. The sample gives more than 10,000 clones, around four fifths of which show up once; about 14% is in the top ten. Specimen: blood, collected from a patient treated with checkpoint blockade. Every receptor here comes from a human donor with melanoma. CDR3s include the opening cysteine and the closing phenylalanine or tryptophan. Each record gives: clone size, D gene, V gene, J gene, CDR3 protein, CDR3 DNA. The D gene is left open where the match is weak. Some rows mark clone size as missing; the rest say once, few, many or name a class of expanded clone.

.	TRBD1	TRBV4-1	TRBJ1-2	CASSQDRVGYGYTF	TGCGCCAGCAGCCAGGACAGGGTGGGCTATGGCTACACCTTC
.	TRBD1	TRBV11-2	TRBJ2-1	CASSLVQGAHEQFF	TGTGCCAGCAGCTTAGTTCAGGGGGCCCATGAGCAGTTCTTC
.	.	TRBV7-8	TRBJ2-5	CASSLGSYQETQYF	TGTGCCAGCAGCTTAGGGTCGTACCAAGAGACCCAGTACTTC
.	TRBD2	TRBV2	TRBJ2-1	CASSFKTSGGANVFF	TGTGCCAGCAGTTTCAAGACTAGCGGGGGGGCGAATGTTTTCTTC
.	.	TRBV14	TRBJ1-1	CASSHPGMNTEAFF	TGTGCCAGCAGCCACCCGGGTATGAACACTGAAGCTTTCTTT
.	.	TRBV5-5	TRBJ2-7	CASSPIQDRFSSYEQYF	TGTGCCAGCAGCCCTATCCAGGACAGATTTAGCTCCTACGAGCAGTACTTC
once	.	TRBV2	TRBJ2-1	CASRTVSYNEQFF	TGTGCCAGTCGGACGGTCTCCTACAATGAGCAGTTCTTC
few	TRBD1	TRBV7-2	TRBJ1-5	CASSLAVGQGAQPQHF	TGTGCCAGCAGCTTAGCGGTGGGGCAGGGGGCGCAGCCCCAGCATTTT
.	.	TRBV2	TRBJ1-4	CASSGTSLPNEKLFF	TGTGCCAGCAGTGGAACGTCCCTACCTAATGAAAAACTGTTTTTT
.	.	TRBV2	TRBJ2-3	CASSRNRGDTQYF	TGTGCCAGCAGTCGTAATAGGGGTGATACGCAGTATTTT
.	.	TRBV21-1	TRBJ2-7	CASSKQDRVNGSHSYEQYF	TGTGCCAGCAGCAAACAGGACAGGGTCAATGGGAGCCACTCCTACGAGCAGTACTTC
.	TRBD2	TRBV4-3	TRBJ2-3	CASSQRVGGGTDTQYF	TGCGCCAGCAGCCAACGGGTCGGGGGGGGCACAGATACGCAGTATTTT
once	.	TRBV6-4	TRBJ2-3	CASGGEGTDTQYF	TGTGCCAGCGGAGGGGAGGGCACAGATACGCAGTATTTT
once	.	TRBV29-1	TRBJ1-2	CSVEGAGAYGYTF	TGCAGCGTTGAAGGGGCAGGGGCGTATGGCTACACCTTC
.	.	TRBV19	TRBJ1-1	CASSISPHNPQGSFTEAFF	TGTGCCAGTAGTATAAGCCCTCATAATCCCCAGGGGAGTTTCACTGAAGCTTTCTTT
.	TRBD2	TRBV6-6	TRBJ2-7	CASIKGPGLAGEQYF	TGTGCCAGCATTAAGGGTCCGGGACTAGCGGGCGAGCAGTACTTC
.	.	TRBV6-4	TRBJ1-1	CASSVDGMNTEAFF	TGTGCCAGCAGTGTGGACGGCATGAACACTGAAGCTTTCTTT
.	.	TRBV30	TRBJ1-5	CAWAYSNQPQHF	TGTGCCTGGGCCTATAGCAATCAGCCCCAGCATTTT
.	TRBD2	TRBV30	TRBJ2-1	CACRGLAGGTTIYNEQFF	TGTGCCTGTCGTGGGCTAGCGGGGGGAACCACGATATACAATGAGCAGTTCTTC
.	.	TRBV29-1	TRBJ2-5	CSVEMGRGLYQETQYF	TGCAGCGTTGAGATGGGGCGCGGGTTGTACCAAGAGACCCAGTACTTC
once	.	TRBV19	TRBJ1-1	CASSNPGSPLSTEAFF	TGTGCCAGTTCCAACCCCGGCTCACCCCTGAGCACTGAAGCTTTCTTT
.	.	TRBV11-2	TRBJ2-1	CASSHRAGGYNEQFF	TGTGCCAGCAGTCACCGGGCCGGGGGCTACAATGAGCAGTTCTTC
.	.	TRBV28	TRBJ2-2	CASSLPRGKAGELFF	TGTGCCAGCAGTTTACCCCGGGGGAAGGCCGGGGAGCTGTTTTTT
once	.	TRBV5-1	TRBJ1-3	CASSVQGEGNTIYF	TGCGCCAGCAGCGTGCAGGGAGAAGGAAACACCATATATTTT
.	.	TRBV29-1	TRBJ1-1	CSVEAPGLNTEAFF	TGCAGCGTTGAAGCCCCAGGATTGAACACTGAAGCTTTCTTT
.	TRBD2	TRBV6-5	TRBJ2-5	CASSYERGDQETQYF	TGTGCCAGCAGTTATGAGCGGGGGGACCAAGAGACCCAGTACTTC
.	.	TRBV6-6	TRBJ2-5	CASRRQQQETQYF	TGTGCCAGCCGACGGCAGCAACAAGAGACCCAGTACTTC
.	TRBD2	TRBV6-5	TRBJ2-1	CASSRSGGVGQFF	TGTGCCAGCAGTCGTAGCGGGGGGGTAGGGCAGTTCTTC
.	TRBD1	TRBV7-2	TRBJ2-3	CASSPRLTGADTQYF	TGTGCCAGCAGCCCTAGATTAACAGGGGCAGATACGCAGTATTTT
once	.	TRBV13	TRBJ1-1	CASSLTPSSEAFF	TGTGCCAGCAGCTTAACCCCCTCGTCCGAAGCTTTCTTT
.	.	TRBV27	TRBJ2-7	CASSSWPAPYEQYF	TGTGCCAGCAGTTCCTGGCCAGCACCCTACGAGCAGTACTTC
.	.	TRBV7-9	TRBJ2-7	CASSLVTLSYEQYF	TGTGCCAGCAGCTTAGTAACACTTTCCTACGAGCAGTACTTC
once	TRBD1	TRBV29-1	TRBJ1-1	CSVGDPGTGHHAGVTFF	TGCAGCGTGGGGGACCCCGGGACAGGTCATCACGCGGGGGTAACTTTCTTT
.	TRBD1	TRBV30	TRBJ1-2	CAWSGDRGNNYGYTF	TGTGCCTGGAGCGGAGACAGGGGGAATAACTATGGCTACACCTTC
.	.	TRBV30	TRBJ1-6	CAWSVNGLNSPLHF	TGTGCCTGGAGTGTAAACGGATTAAATTCACCCCTCCACTTT
.	.	TRBV6-5	TRBJ2-1	CASSYSTTYNEQFF	TGTGCCAGCAGTTACTCGACAACCTACAATGAGCAGTTCTTC
.	.	TRBV10-3	TRBJ2-1	CAISDLAHNEQFF	TGTGCCATCAGCGACCTCGCCCACAATGAGCAGTTCTTC
once	TRBD1	TRBV27	TRBJ2-3	CASSLSGTGAPDTQYF	TGTGCCAGCAGTTTGTCCGGGACAGGGGCGCCAGATACGCAGTATTTT
.	.	TRBV15	TRBJ2-2	CATSRDRPRGTGELFF	TGTGCCACCAGCAGAGATCGGCCTAGGGGCACCGGGGAGCTGTTTTTT
.	.	TRBV19	TRBJ1-2	CASSVALGEGYTF	TGTGCCAGTAGTGTGGCCCTAGGAGAGGGCTACACCTTC
few	.	TRBV5-4	TRBJ1-2	CASSLRVDYGYTF	TGTGCCAGCAGCTTAAGGGTTGACTATGGCTACACCTTC
.	TRBD2	TRBV9	TRBJ2-1	CASSVGLAGVYNEQFF	TGTGCCAGCAGCGTAGGGCTAGCGGGGGTCTACAATGAGCAGTTCTTC
.	TRBD1	TRBV9	TRBJ2-7	CASSPTGGSSYEQYF	TGTGCCAGCAGCCCTACAGGGGGGAGCTCCTACGAGCAGTACTTC
.	TRBD1	TRBV7-2	TRBJ1-4	CASSARQGGTNEKLFF	TGTGCCAGCAGCGCACGACAGGGAGGAACTAATGAAAAACTGTTTTTT
.	.	TRBV9	TRBJ2-2	CASSVAYRAGELFF	TGTGCCAGCAGCGTAGCGTACAGGGCCGGGGAGCTGTTTTTT
.	.	TRBV7-9	TRBJ2-5	CASSLGLETQYF	TGTGCCAGCAGCTTAGGGTTAGAGACCCAGTACTTC
once	.	TRBV9	TRBJ2-1	CASSPGAKITYNEQFF	TGTGCCAGCAGCCCGGGGGCCAAGATTACCTACAATGAGCAGTTCTTC
.	TRBD1	TRBV5-1	TRBJ2-1	CASSTGTGSYNEQFF	TGCGCCAGCAGTACTGGGACAGGCTCCTACAATGAGCAGTTCTTC
few	.	TRBV6-5	TRBJ1-1	CASSYVGRGTEAFF	TGTGCCAGCAGTTACGTGGGCCGGGGCACTGAAGCTTTCTTT
.	.	TRBV7-2	TRBJ2-1	CASSLRSGGAGNEQFF	TGTGCCAGCAGCTTGAGGTCAGGGGGGGCCGGGAATGAGCAGTTCTTC
.	.	TRBV27	TRBJ2-7	CASSSPDRYEQYF	TGTGCCAGCAGCTCGCCTGATCGTTACGAGCAGTACTTC
.	TRBD1	TRBV5-5	TRBJ2-7	CASSLGQGAYEQYF	TGTGCCAGCAGCTTAGGACAGGGGGCCTACGAGCAGTACTTC
.	TRBD1	TRBV5-1	TRBJ1-2	CASSLETGGGYTF	TGCGCCAGCAGCTTGGAGACAGGGGGCGGCTACACCTTC
.	.	TRBV4-3	TRBJ1-2	CASSQDATGYLGYTF	TGCGCCAGCAGCCAAGATGCCACAGGGTATTTAGGCTACACCTTC